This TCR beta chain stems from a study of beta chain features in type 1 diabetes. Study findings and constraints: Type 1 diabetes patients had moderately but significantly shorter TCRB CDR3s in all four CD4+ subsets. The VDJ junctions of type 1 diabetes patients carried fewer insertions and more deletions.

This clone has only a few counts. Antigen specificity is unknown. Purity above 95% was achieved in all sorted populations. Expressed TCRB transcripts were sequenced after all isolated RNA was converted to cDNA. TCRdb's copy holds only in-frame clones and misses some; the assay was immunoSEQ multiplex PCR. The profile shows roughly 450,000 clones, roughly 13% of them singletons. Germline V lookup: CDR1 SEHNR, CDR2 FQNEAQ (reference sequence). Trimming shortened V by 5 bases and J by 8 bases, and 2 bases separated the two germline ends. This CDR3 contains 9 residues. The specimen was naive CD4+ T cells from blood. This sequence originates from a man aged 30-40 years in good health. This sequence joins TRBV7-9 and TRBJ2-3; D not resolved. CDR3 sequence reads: CASSSTQYF. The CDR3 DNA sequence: TGTGCCAGCAGCAGTACGCAGTATTTT.